This paragraph reports one TCR beta chain. The antigen is undetermined. This specimen comes from a study of blood T cells in healthy people across ages. V lost 5 bases and J 6 bases, leaving 14 bases between the germline ends. Germline CDR1 is GTSNPN and CDR2 is SVGIG (reference sequence). This CDR3 has 14 amino acids. Whole-study findings and limits: It was not possible, with unsorted PBMCs, to conclusively compare naive and antigen-experienced cells. While age rose, TCR beta diversity per million T cells dropped in a roughly linear way. Whereas aged donors had fewer naive CD4+ cells, long-lived donors had more of them and higher diversity.

Next came a second PCR, run for roughly 6 to 11 cycles, which used a sample-barcoded 5' primer along with a J-beta primer mix. MiXCR, applied by TCRdb to the 5' RACE reads, yields one record per CDR3 protein. This sample carries around 870,000 distinct CDR3 sequences, under 30% of them seen once, and the ten largest clones take about 18%. Sequencing was carried out using blood. The chain employs TRBV30 and TRBJ1-6; D perhaps matches TRBD1 (6 bases). This sequence originates from a woman of 80 years or more in good health. In DNA, the CDR3 is TGTGCCTGGTTGACCGGGACATCTAATTCACCCCTCCACTTT. Protein: CAWLTGTSNSPLHF.